This T cell receptor beta chain comes out of a study of T cells expressing NK-cell markers. Study as a whole: Among eight sequenced donors, seven carried HCMV seropositivity while one was seronegative. General study points: In six donors, dominant NKG2C+ clonotypes were about 1.0-7.5% of CD8+ T cells. These clonotypes also led the CD3+CD56-NKG2C+ fraction in a handful of donors. Expanded NKG2C+ T cell clones had unclear HCMV specificity.

As for this clonotype: Its antigen remains unknown.

TCRdb re-called the 5' RACE reads; every CDR3 protein appears as one record, without DNA. With under 600,000 distinct CDR3 sequences in the sample, the ten largest clones hold over 1.3%. The CDR3 covers 13 residues. Germline V gene data show CDR1 as SGHRS and CDR2 as YFSETQ. Source material: blood T cells: a sorted CD56 or NKG2C T cell subset, CD4+ or CD8+ T cells, or bulk PBMC T cells (not recorded which). The TCR sequence derives from a woman aged 45-60 years in good health. The chain has TRBV5-1 and TRBJ1-1; TCRdb gives TRBD1 as the D gene, but with no DNA this cannot be confirmed. CDR3 region: CASSLYRGLGAFF.